These 15 T cell receptor beta chains were sequenced from one sample in a study of cytomegalovirus exposure and HLA in healthy donors. PCR was performed using 60 Vbeta and 13 Jbeta primers. The data were produced by immunoSEQ multiplex PCR, yet TCRdb's version contains in-frame clones alone and is incomplete. The repertoire consists of some 170,000 clones, with about 75% occurring once and the leading ten covering approximately 3.1%. Source material: PBMCs. The receptor source for this set is a woman in her forties or fifties in good health and CMV-seropositive.

The chain has TRBV6-1 and TRBJ1-5, with unresolved D. This CDR3 has 12 amino acids. Trimming left V 2 bases short and J 9 bases short, with 8 bases between. Germline CDR1 MNHNS, CDR2 SASEGT. CDR3 DNA sequence: TGTGCCAGCAGTGAACTACCTGGGCCCCAGCATTTT. Its translation is CASSELPGPQHF.

The rearrangement joins TRBV4-2 to TRBJ2-5; TRBD1 aligns across 9 bases. Judging by the DNA end, TRBJ2-7 fits better; the J call may be wrong. This CDR3 has 16 amino acids. Germline V gene lookup returns CDR1 LGHNA and CDR2 YNFKEQ. The CDR3 bases are TGTGCCAGCAGCCAAGATCCGGGGACAGGGAGCTACGAGCAGTACTTC. Its protein product is CASSQDPGTGSYEQYF.

V usage is TRBV9 and J usage is TRBJ2-3; 8 bases align to TRBD2. Looked up from germline, CDR1 is SGDLS and CDR2 is YYNGEE. The CDR3 is 17 residues long. Germline trimming cut 8 bases from V and 0 bases from J; bases unmatched to any gene: 14. CDR3 residues: CASAGSGGFTSTDTQYF. In DNA form, the CDR3 reads TGTGCCAGTGCAGGGAGCGGGGGATTCACTAGCACAGATACGCAGTATTTT.

Only a few counts were recorded for this clone. The chain combines TRBV6-5 with TRBJ1-2; 11 bases match TRBD1. Germline CDR1 reads MNHEY; CDR2 reads SVGAGI. The CDR3 length is 15 residues. The V gene end was trimmed by 6 bases and the J gene end by 7 bases; junction bases not matched to a gene: 10. The CDR3 reads CASSPTGQGGSGYTF. DNA of the CDR3: TGTGCCAGCAGCCCCACGGGACAGGGGGGGTCTGGCTACACCTTC.

This chain joins TRBV5-5 and TRBJ1-2, with 7 bases identical to TRBD1. This CDR3 region has 17 residues. From germline, CDR1 is SGHKS and CDR2 YYEKEE (reference sequence). V was clipped by 2 bases and J by 3 bases; unmatched bases: 13. CDR3 sequence (DNA): TGTGCCAGCAGCTTTAGCGCAGTCACAGGGGTTTACTATGGCTACACCTTC. It codes for CASSFSAVTGVYYGYTF.

The CDR3: CASSFSRETQYF. The CDR3 coding sequence is TGTGCCAGCAGTTTCTCCAGGGAGACCCAGTACTTC. The genes are TRBV6-1 and TRBJ2-5; D not certain. V lost 5 bases and J 5 bases, leaving 9 bases between the germline ends. CDR1 MNHNS and CDR2 SASEGT come from the germline V gene. The CDR3 loop spans 12 amino acids.

The rearrangement links TRBV5-6 to TRBJ2-7; a weak D match, TRBD2 (5 bases). The CDR3 sequence is 12 residues long. V lost 0 bases, J lost 4 bases, and 5 bases lay in between. The germline gives CDR1 SGHDT, CDR2 YYEEEE. The DNA for the CDR3 is TGTGCCAGCAGCTTGGGCGGGTACGAGCAGTACTTC. Residues: CASSLGGYEQYF.

In this sample, this clone turned up a few times. J is TRBJ1-1 and V is TRBV13, with 7 bases matching TRBD1. The CDR3 length is 13 residues. Germline V gives CDR1 PRHDT, CDR2 FYEKMQ (reference sequence). V gave up 4 bases and J gave up 6 bases; unmatched junction bases: 5. The CDR3 DNA reads TGTGCCAGCAGCTCTTGGGGGACAGCTGAAGCTTTCTTT. Its translation: CASSSWGTAEAFF. Full variable domain (missing parts from reference TRBV13 and TRBJ1-1): AAGVIQSPRHLIKEKRETATLKCYPIPRHDTVYWYQQGPGQDPQFLISFYEKMQSDKGSIPDRFSAQQFSDYHSELNMSSLELGDSALYFCASSSWGTAEAFFGQGTRLTVV.

This clone has a handful of counts. The J gene is TRBJ2-7, the V gene TRBV29-1; no definite D call. Germline-derived CDR1 and CDR2 are SQVTM and ANQGSEA. CDR3 length: 12 residues. V was trimmed by 4 bases and J by 6 bases, leaving 13 bases between them. CDR3 amino acids: CSVVSAGPEQYF. CDR3 DNA sequence: TGCAGCGTTGTGTCGGCAGGCCCCGAGCAGTACTTC.

The chain carries TRBV9 and TRBJ1-1; 8 bases are shared with TRBD1. V lost 5 bases and J lost 0; bases outside the gene matches: 9. Germline loops: CDR1 SGDLS, CDR2 YYNGEE. There are 16 residues in the CDR3. CDR3 residues: CASRGGTGGMNTEAFF. CDR3 nucleotide sequence: TGTGCCAGCAGGGGGGGGACAGGTGGAATGAACACTGAAGCTTTCTTT.

The rearrangement joins TRBV7-9 to TRBJ2-5; 11 positions match TRBD2. The J segment lost 2 bases and the V segment lost 2 bases, leaving 4 bases of the junction unmatched. The CDR3 extends over 16 amino acids. CDR1 SEHNR and CDR2 FQNEAQ come from the germline V gene (reference sequence). Here the CDR3 DNA reads TGTGCCAGCAGCTTACTAGCGGGGGGCTCGCAAGAGACCCAGTACTTC. Encoded protein: CASSLLAGGSQETQYF.

V gene TRBV7-2 combines with J gene TRBJ1-1; TRBD1 is a possible D gene (5 bases). The CDR3 runs to 14 residues. V dropped 5 bases and J dropped 7 bases, with 17 bases sitting between them. Germline lookup yields CDR1 SGHTA and CDR2 FQGNSA. Here the CDR3 DNA reads TGTGCCAGCAGCCCCTTCGCGGGACCAGGTGAAGCTTTCTTT. This translates into CASSPFAGPGEAFF.

V usage is TRBV2 and J usage is TRBJ1-5; 9 bases are a match to TRBD1. Germline V gene sequence: CDR1 SNHLY, CDR2 FYNNEI. Trimming took 3 bases from V and 1 from J; bases not matched to a gene: 4. This CDR3 spans 16 amino acids. The CDR3 nucleotides are TGTGCCAGCAGTGATCGTGGGACAGGGAGCAATCAGCCCCAGCATTTT. Amino acid sequence: CASSDRGTGSNQPQHF.

This chain links TRBV9 with TRBJ2-5, with D maybe TRBD1 (6 bases). The CDR3 loop spans 14 amino acids. Germline CDR1 SGDLS, CDR2 YYNGEE. Trimming removed 3 bases at V and 2 bases at J, with 11 bases between. The CDR3 bases are TGTGCCAGCAGCGGCCGACAGGCACAAGAGACCCAGTACTTC. This sequence encodes CASSGRQAQETQYF.

This clone was seen only a few times. The V gene is TRBV5-5, the J gene TRBJ1-2; D remains ambiguous. Germline CDR1 and CDR2: SGHKS and YYEKEE (reference sequence). The ends were cut back, 0 bases at V and 7 bases at J, with 10 bases in the middle. CDR3 length: 13 amino acids. CDR3 sequence: CASSLAGPRGYTF. CDR3 in DNA: TGTGCCAGCAGCTTGGCCGGTCCGCGTGGCTACACCTTC. The full variable domain, rest sourced from reference TRBV5-5 and TRBJ1-2, is DAGVTQSPTHLIKTRGQQVTLRCSPISGHKSVSWYQQVLGQGPQFIFQYYEKEERGRGNFPDRFSARQFPNYSSELNVNALLLGDSALYLCASSLAGPRGYTFGSGTRLTVV.